These 17 T cell receptor beta chains came from one sample sequenced in a study of T cell responses to AZD1222 COVID-19 vaccine. Repertoires were generated with immunoSEQ multiplex PCR, while TCRdb's copy carries only in-frame clones and drops some. The data show 90,000 or so clones, with over 80% seen just once and under 20% held by the top ten. The sample in question was peripheral blood, obtained on day 0 of AZD1222 vaccination. These receptors came from an adult in good health.

The V call is TRBV19, the J call TRBJ2-1, with 13 bases matching TRBD2. Germline V CDR1 and CDR2: LNHDA, SQIVND (reference sequence). With 4 bases clipped from V and 7 bases from J, the junction kept 4 bases outside the gene matches. The CDR3 runs to 15 residues. CDR3 nucleotides: TGTGCCAGTAGTAAAGGGACTAGCGGGAAGAATGAGCAGTTCTTC. This gives the protein CASSKGTSGKNEQFF.

As DNA, the CDR3 is TGTGCCAGCAGTTTAGGAGTAAAAGAGACCCAGTACTTC. It is translated as CASSLGVKETQYF. The rearrangement joins TRBV12-3 or TRBV12-4 to TRBJ2-5; no reliable D call. CDR3 length equals 13 residues. Trimming stripped 1 base from V and 3 bases from J, with 6 bases between.

The chain has TRBV27 and TRBJ1-6; D gene unclear. The CDR3 sequence is 17 residues long. Germline loops: CDR1 MNHEY, CDR2 SMNVEV (reference sequence). Trimming pared 1 base from V and 0 bases from J, leaving 10 bases between. CDR3 nucleotide sequence: TGTGCCAGCAGTTTATTAGGGTCGAGCTCCTATAATTCACCCCTCCACTTT. Translating gives CASSLLGSSSYNSPLHF.

V gene TRBV27 combines with J gene TRBJ1-1, with D hard to call. CDR3 length: 13 residues. V was clipped by 4 bases and J by 4 bases, with 10 bases between them. Germline V lookup: CDR1 MNHEY, CDR2 SMNVEV (reference sequence). CDR3 amino acids: CASSSQLTTEAFF. The CDR3, as DNA: TGTGCCAGCAGTTCTCAGTTGACCACTGAAGCTTTCTTT.

The DNA for the CDR3 is TGTGCCAGCGGACAGGGCTCGAGCTCCTACGAGCAGTACTTC. Its translation is CASGQGSSSYEQYF. The V and J genes are TRBV5-8 and TRBJ2-7, with TRBD1 identical over 8 bases. Germline CDR1 SGHTS, CDR2 YDEGEE. V lost 7 bases and J lost 0; bases outside the gene matches: 6. The length of the CDR3 is 14 residues.

The V call is TRBV3-1 (or the pseudogene TRBV3-2), the J call TRBJ1-1; D unclear. The germline CDR1 and CDR2 sequences are LGHDT and YNNKEL (reference sequence). The CDR3 is 13 amino acids. V gave up 3 bases and J gave up 2 bases, with 7 bases separating them. CDR3 in amino acids: CASSQGINTEAFF. Here the CDR3 DNA reads TGTGCCAGCAGCCAGGGGATCAACACTGAAGCTTTCTTT.

The genes are TRBV30 and TRBJ1-6; D remains ambiguous. The CDR3 has 16 residues. In germline, CDR1 is GTSNPN, CDR2 SVGIG (reference sequence). V was cut by 4 bases and J by 0 bases, with 13 bases left in between. The DNA for the CDR3 is TGTGCCTGGATGCCCTTACAGAGCTCCTATAATTCACCCCTCCACTTT. Its protein is CAWMPLQSSYNSPLHF.

This clone was seen only a few times. The chain carries TRBV4-2 and TRBJ1-4; possibly TRBD1 for D (5 bases). V was pared by 4 bases and J by 0 bases, with 21 bases between. CDR3 length: 19 amino acids. Germline CDR1 reads LGHNA; CDR2 reads YNFKEQ. The CDR3 is CASSRGRGGGSATNEKLFF. CDR3 nucleotides: TGTGCCAGCAGCCGCGGACGTGGGGGAGGCTCTGCAACTAATGAAAAACTGTTTTTT.

V and J are TRBV5-4 and TRBJ1-6, with a possible D match to TRBD1 (6 bases). V shed 2 bases and J shed 6 bases, with 24 bases lying between them. The CDR3 spans 19 residues. The V gene's germline CDR1 is SGHNT and CDR2 YYREEE (reference sequence). This chain's CDR3 is CASSFTTYHREASNSPLHF. The CDR3 DNA is TGTGCCAGCAGCTTCACCACCTACCACAGGGAAGCGAGTAATTCACCCCTCCACTTT.

This chain connects TRBV7-9 to TRBJ1-2, with 11 bases fitting TRBD1. The CDR3 loop spans 15 amino acids. The trim removed 5 bases at V and 6 bases at J, leaving 8 bases unmatched. CDR1 is SEHNR, CDR2 FQNEAQ, per germline (reference sequence). DNA of the CDR3: TGTGCCAGCAGCCACGGGGACAGGGGGGTAAATGGCTACACCTTC. Translation: CASSHGDRGVNGYTF.

The DNA for the CDR3 is TGTGCCAGCAGCTTAATGCCGGGACAGGGGGAGACCCAGTACTTC. This codes for CASSLMPGQGETQYF. This sequence joins TRBV7-3 and TRBJ2-5, with 10 bases identical to TRBD1. The CDR3 spans 15 residues. V shed 1 base and J 5 bases; nucleotides not matched to a gene: 4. Germline-derived CDR1 and CDR2 are SGHTA and FQGTGA.

DNA for the CDR3: TGTGCCAGCAGTAACTACGAGCAGTACTTC. The encoded protein is CASSNYEQYF. The rearrangement uses TRBV2 and TRBJ2-7; no clear D gene. CDR1 SNHLY and CDR2 FYNNEI come from the germline V gene. Trimming took off 5 bases at V and 3 bases at J, with 2 bases between the two ends. The CDR3 consists of 10 residues.

The genes are TRBV5-5 and TRBJ2-3; D might be TRBD1 or TRBD2, each matching 5 bases. V was pared by 0 bases and J by 1 base, with 6 bases between. This CDR3 comprises 14 residues. Germline-derived CDR1 and CDR2 are SGHKS and YYEKEE (reference sequence). This CDR3 reads CASSLGGGTDTQYF. Written as DNA, the CDR3 is TGTGCCAGCAGCTTGGGAGGGGGCACAGATACGCAGTATTTT.

The chain joins TRBV2 to TRBJ1-5; weak D call: TRBD1 (6 bases). Between the trimmed V and J ends, which lost 6 bases and 6 bases, there was a span of 15 bases. From germline, CDR1 is SNHLY and CDR2 FYNNEI. The CDR3 consists of 14 residues. CDR3 sequence: CASSGGQGGQPQHF. The CDR3 DNA reads TGTGCCAGCAGCGGGGGGCAGGGCGGTCAGCCCCAGCATTTT.

The chain employs TRBV7-2 and TRBJ2-1, with 10 positions matching TRBD1. V lost 5 bases, J lost 9 bases, and 7 bases stayed unmatched. The CDR3 is 14 amino acids. Germline lookup yields CDR1 SGHTA and CDR2 FQGNSA. This CDR3 is CASSRDRGSSEQFF. The CDR3 DNA sequence: TGTGCCAGCAGCCGGGACAGGGGCTCTAGTGAGCAGTTCTTC.

This chain uses TRBV11-2 with TRBJ2-2, with unresolved D. The CDR3 loop spans 15 amino acids. Germline V CDR1 and CDR2: SGHAT, FQNNGV. Trimming took off 11 bases at V and 0 bases at J, with 16 bases between the two ends. The CDR3 DNA sequence: TGTGCCTCCGACTGGTCGGTCGCGAACACCGGGGAGCTGTTTTTT. It translates to CASDWSVANTGELFF.

J is TRBJ1-2 and V is TRBV6-5, with D unresolved. Germline V lookup: CDR1 MNHEY, CDR2 SVGAGI. This CDR3 has 15 amino acids. Trimming took off 6 bases at V and 3 bases at J, with 17 bases between the two ends. This chain's CDR3 is CASREAAYGDYGYTF. The CDR3 DNA reads as TGTGCCAGCAGGGAGGCGGCATACGGTGACTATGGCTACACCTTC.